This T cell receptor (beta chain) was sequenced during a study of blood T cell repertoires in COVID-19. Study summary: From the United States, Italy and Spain came samples of acute and convalescent COVID-19. T cells, B-cell-depleted T cells, or PBMCs supplied cDNA or gDNA.

This table comes from immunoSEQ multiplex PCR, and its TCRdb copy is limited to in-frame clones, with some not included. The data show fewer than 350,000 clones, around nine tenths seen once. Sequencing was performed on PBMCs or T cells enriched from blood (not recorded which). The sequence was obtained from a woman aged 40 to 50 who had recovered from COVID-19.

The CDR3 region is CASRKGTSGSDEQFF. The CDR3 coding sequence is TGTGCCAGCCGTAAAGGGACTAGCGGGAGCGATGAGCAGTTCTTC. The rearrangement links TRBV19 to TRBJ2-1; TRBD2 matches 14 bases. The CDR3 is 15 residues long. Germline-derived CDR1 and CDR2 are LNHDA and SQIVND (reference sequence). The J segment lost 8 bases and the V segment lost 9 bases, leaving 9 bases of the junction unmatched. The whole variable domain, filled in from reference TRBV19 and TRBJ2-1, reads DGGITQSPKYLFRKEGQNVTLSCEQNLNHDAMYWYRQDPGQGLRLIYYSQIVNDFQKGDIAEGYSVSREKKESFPLTVTSAQKNPTAFYLCASRKGTSGSDEQFFGPGTRLTVL.